The 32 T cell receptor beta chains presented below share a single source sample, sequenced in a study of T cells in Graves' hyperthyroidism and ophthalmopathy. What was amplified from RNA transcripts were TCR beta CDR3 regions. Primed by the HTBI set, a first-round RT-PCR was run on the TCR CDR3. TCRdb re-called the multiplex PCR reads through MiXCR, storing one row per CDR3 protein. The sample has 530,000 or so distinct CDR3 sequences; 17% are singletons. Sequenced material: blood. These receptors were taken from a woman aged 18-29 years with Graves' ophthalmopathy.

Points on this clonotype: A much bigger clone sits one base away, suggesting this may be a read error. The chain uses TRBV20-1 and TRBJ1-5; weak D call: TRBD1 (6 bases). This CDR3 spans 13 amino acids. V lost 4 bases and J 10 bases, leaving 17 bases between the germline ends. Germline-derived CDR1 and CDR2 are DFQATT and SNEGSKA (reference sequence). The CDR3 sequence: CSAIDRGGSPQHF. The DNA for the CDR3 is TGCAGTGCTATTGATCGAGGGGGTTCACCCCAGCATTTT.

This clonotype was detected only a few times. This chain joins TRBV28 and TRBJ2-3; D is possibly TRBD1 (5 bases). CDR3 length: 14 residues. In germline, CDR1 is MDHEN, CDR2 SYDVKM. Trimming removed 5 bases at V and 1 base at J, with 10 bases between. The CDR3 reads CASSGAARTDTQYF. Here the CDR3 DNA reads TGTGCCAGCAGTGGGGCGGCTCGCACAGATACGCAGTATTTT. The full variable domain, rest sourced from reference TRBV28 and TRBJ2-3, is DVKVTQSSRYLVKRTGEKVFLECVQDMDHENMFWYRQDPGLGLRLIYFSYDVKMKEKGDIPEGYSVSREKKERFSLILESASTNQTSMYLCASSGAARTDTQYFGPGTRLTVL.

This rearrangement joins TRBV19 to TRBJ2-3, with 10 bases identical to TRBD2. The junction had 16 bases not matched to a gene; V was cut back by 5 bases and J by 2 bases. CDR1 is LNHDA and CDR2 is SQIVND in the germline V gene (reference sequence). The CDR3 is 19 residues long. CDR3 region: CASSPQPPWTSGLTDTQYF. The CDR3 DNA follows: TGTGCCAGTAGTCCCCAACCCCCCTGGACTAGCGGTCTCACAGATACGCAGTATTTT.

This clonotype was seen ten or more times. The rearrangement joins TRBV29-1 to TRBJ1-1, with D maybe TRBD1 (5 bases). This CDR3 spans 13 amino acids. Trimming took 1 base from V and 3 from J, leaving 9 bases between them. Germline-derived CDR1 and CDR2 are SQVTM and ANQGSEA. CDR3 residues: CSVEGEGYTEAFF. Here the CDR3 DNA reads TGCAGCGTTGAAGGAGAGGGGTACACTGAAGCTTTCTTT.

This clonotype was picked up a small number of times. The V call is TRBV7-8, the J call TRBJ2-7; D is undetermined. The CDR3 loop spans 14 amino acids. Trimming removed 0 bases from V and 5 bases from J, with 11 bases in between. CDR1 is SGHVS and CDR2 is FQNEAQ in the germline V gene. The CDR3: CASSLAGNYHEQYF. CDR3 nucleotide sequence: TGTGCCAGCAGCTTAGCCGGCAATTACCACGAGCAGTACTTC.

This clonotype was counted only a few times. This sequence joins TRBV19 and TRBJ1-1, with D possibly TRBD1 on 6 matching bases. The V end lost 5 bases, the J end lost 4 bases, and 14 bases lay between the germline ends. Germline V gene sequence: CDR1 LNHDA, CDR2 SQIVND (reference sequence). The CDR3 spans 14 residues. CDR3 sequence: CASSEYRASTEAFF. In nucleotides, the CDR3 is TGTGCCAGTAGTGAATACAGGGCTAGCACTGAAGCTTTCTTT.

The chain uses TRBV6-4 and TRBJ2-1, with TRBD2 matching 11 bases. Trimming at V came to 4 bases and at J to 7 bases, leaving 6 bases not matched to a gene. There are 15 residues in the CDR3. Germline CDR1 MRHNA, CDR2 SNTAGT. DNA for the CDR3: TGTGCCAGCAGTGCACTAGCGGGAGATGTGAATGAGCAGTTCTTC. Its translation: CASSALAGDVNEQFF.

This clonotype was seen more than once but under ten times. The chain employs TRBV2 and TRBJ2-2; D is possibly TRBD1 or TRBD2 (5 bases each). This CDR3 region has 14 residues. Trimming shortened V by 6 bases and J by 5 bases, and 13 bases separated the two germline ends. Per the germline V gene, CDR1 is SNHLY and CDR2 is FYNNEI. CDR3 region: CASSTGTSTGELFF. CDR3 bases: TGTGCCAGCAGCACCGGGACCTCTACCGGGGAGCTGTTTTTT.

This clonotype was counted ten times or more. The chain combines TRBV28 with TRBJ1-5; D possibly corresponds to TRBD1 (6 bases). Trimming pared 0 bases from V and 1 base from J, leaving 13 bases between. The CDR3 has 17 residues. Germline CDR1 MDHEN, CDR2 SYDVKM. The chain's CDR3 is CASSLWSGGGSNQPQHF. The CDR3 DNA reads TGTGCCAGCAGTTTATGGAGCGGGGGCGGGAGCAATCAGCCCCAGCATTTT.

This clonotype was found many times. V gene TRBV11-1 combines with J gene TRBJ1-1; maybe TRBD1 (5 bases). CDR3 size: 14 residues. V was cut by 3 bases and J by 1 base, with 9 bases left in between. CDR1 is SGHAT and CDR2 is FQDESV in the germline V gene (reference sequence). CDR3 amino acids: CASSFGGKNTEAFF. DNA for the CDR3: TGTGCCAGCAGCTTTGGGGGGAAGAACACTGAAGCTTTCTTT.

There are many counts of this clonotype. The chain recombines TRBV30 with TRBJ2-1; no definite D call. This CDR3 contains 12 residues. Trimming cost V 3 bases and J 7 bases, with 10 bases left between them. CDR1 and CDR2 from the germline V gene are GTSNPN and SVGIG (reference sequence). DNA of the CDR3: TGTGCCTGGAGCGGACCGCTGAATGAGCAGTTCTTC. This sequence encodes CAWSGPLNEQFF.

This clonotype was seen many times. The V call is TRBV2, the J call TRBJ1-1; D might be TRBD1 (6 bases). This CDR3 comprises 15 residues. V was pared by 6 bases and J by 0 bases, with 14 bases between. The germline V gene has CDR1 SNHLY and CDR2 FYNNEI. The CDR3 is CASSGGQSMNTEAFF. CDR3 nucleotides: TGTGCCAGCAGCGGAGGACAGTCCATGAACACTGAAGCTTTCTTT. Full variable domain (missing parts from reference TRBV2 and TRBJ1-1): EPEVTQTPSHQVTQMGQEVILRCVPISNHLYFYWYRQILGQKVEFLVSFYNNEISEKSEIFDDQFSVERPDGSNFTLKIRSTKLEDSAMYFCASSGGQSMNTEAFFGQGTRLTVV.

This rearrangement joins TRBV7-2 to TRBJ2-3; 16 bases match TRBD2. With V trimmed by 4 bases and J by 5 bases, 3 bases remained unmatched. The V gene's germline CDR1 is SGHTA and CDR2 FQGNSA. The CDR3 has 16 amino acids. The CDR3: CASSSGLAGGVDTQYF. The CDR3 nucleotides are TGTGCCAGCAGCTCGGGACTAGCGGGGGGGGTAGATACGCAGTATTTT. Based on the CDR3 plus reference TRBV7-2 and TRBJ2-3, the full variable domain is GAGVSQSPSNKVTEKGKDVELRCDPISGHTALYWYRQSLGQGLEFLIYFQGNSAPDKSGLPSDRFSAERTGGSVSTLTIQRTQQEDSAVYLCASSSGLAGGVDTQYFGPGTRLTVL.

This sequence joins TRBV6-2 or TRBV6-3 and TRBJ2-5; D may match TRBD1 or TRBD2 (5 bases each). V lost 6 bases and J 4 bases, leaving 15 bases between the germline ends. The CDR3 has 14 amino acids. Germline loops: CDR1 MNHEY, CDR2 SVGEGT. In DNA, the CDR3 is TGTGCCAGCAGCCCGACAGCGGAGAGAGAGACCCAGTACTTC. Translating gives CASSPTAERETQYF.

This clonotype was seen at least ten times. This chain connects TRBV7-9 to TRBJ2-1, with TRBD2 matching over 10 bases. The CDR3 spans 15 residues. The V segment lost 5 bases and the J segment 7 bases; nucleotides outside the gene matches: 8. Looked up from germline, CDR1 is SEHNR and CDR2 is FQNEAQ (reference sequence). CDR3: CASSNSGRALNEQFF. CDR3 DNA: TGTGCCAGCAGCAACAGCGGGAGGGCCTTAAATGAGCAGTTCTTC.

This clonotype was observed at least ten times. J is TRBJ2-3 and V is TRBV5-1; 8 nucleotides agree with TRBD1. J was trimmed by 3 bases and V by 0 bases; bases with no gene match: 3. The CDR3 has 15 residues. The V gene's germline CDR1 is SGHRS and CDR2 YFSETQ. For the CDR3, the DNA is TGCGCCAGCAGCTTGGCAGACAGGGGAACAGATACGCAGTATTTT. Translating gives CASSLADRGTDTQYF.

A few counts support this clonotype. V is TRBV19 and J is TRBJ1-5; 8 bases are a match to TRBD1. The germline CDR1 and CDR2 sequences are LNHDA and SQIVND (reference sequence). This CDR3 has 17 amino acids. With V trimmed by 4 bases and J by 0 bases, 8 bases remained unmatched. CDR3 DNA sequence: TGTGCCAGTAGTACGTATCAGGGGGCCTATAGCAATCAGCCCCAGCATTTT. Amino acids: CASSTYQGAYSNQPQHF.

The chain combines TRBV20-1 with TRBJ1-1, with D perhaps TRBD1 (5 bases). In germline, CDR1 is DFQATT, CDR2 SNEGSKA (reference sequence). The CDR3 sequence is 12 residues long. Trimming shortened V by 1 base and J by 7 bases, and 10 bases separated the two germline ends. CDR3 region: CSARVGTVEAFF. CDR3 coding DNA: TGCAGTGCTAGAGTAGGGACGGTTGAAGCTTTCTTT.

Many counts were recorded for this clonotype. V and J are TRBV2 and TRBJ1-1, with D unclear. CDR1 and CDR2 from the germline V gene are SNHLY and FYNNEI. The CDR3 spans 14 residues. V was shortened by 9 bases and J by 4 bases, with 18 bases between the two germline ends. DNA of the CDR3: TGTGCCAGTGGCATGGGCACCTTTAGCACTGAAGCTTTCTTT. This codes for CASGMGTFSTEAFF.

Points on this clonotype: No conserved phenylalanine or tryptophan is present at the end of the CDR3, so a read error is the likely explanation. The chain links TRBV9 to TRBJ2-1; the D gene is possibly TRBD2 (6 bases). The CDR3 is 15 residues long. V dropped 0 bases and J dropped 4 bases, with 11 bases sitting between them. In germline, CDR1 is SGDLS, CDR2 YYNGEE. The CDR3 coding sequence is TGTGCCAGCAGCGTAGTAGCTAGCGCTTACAATGAGCAGTTCTCC. Protein product: CASSVVASAYNEQFS.

The gene calls are TRBV7-2 and TRBJ2-7; 9 nucleotides agree with TRBD1. Germline loops: CDR1 SGHTA, CDR2 FQGNSA. There are 14 residues in the CDR3. Trimming removed 4 bases from V and 4 bases from J; junction bases left unmatched: 5. Written as DNA, the CDR3 is TGTGCCAGCAGCTATGACAGGGGGGGTTACGAGCAGTACTTC. It specifies CASSYDRGGYEQYF.

CDR3 nucleotides: TGTGCCACCAGCAAGGCGGGGGCGTCTATGGCCCAGTACTTC. Amino acids: CATSKAGASMAQYF. J is TRBJ2-5 and V is TRBV15, with D maybe TRBD2 (7 bases). The CDR3 spans 14 residues. Germline lookup yields CDR1 LNHNV and CDR2 YYDKDF (reference sequence). The V end lost 4 bases, the J end lost 9 bases, and 18 bases lay between the germline ends.

This clonotype was seen ten or more times. The V and J genes are TRBV5-1 and TRBJ2-7, with D unresolved. Germline assignment: CDR1 SGHRS and CDR2 YFSETQ. V lost 4 bases and J 6 bases, leaving 17 bases between the germline ends. This CDR3 contains 14 residues. The CDR3 loop is CASSPVVGKSEQYF. The CDR3 DNA follows: TGCGCCAGCAGCCCCGTCGTTGGGAAGAGCGAGCAGTACTTC. Together with reference TRBV5-1 and TRBJ2-7, the CDR3 gives the full variable domain: KAGVTQTPRYLIKTRGQQVTLSCSPISGHRSVSWYQQTPGQGLQFLFEYFSETQRNKGNFPGRFSGRQFSNSRSEMNVSTLELGDSALYLCASSPVVGKSEQYFGPGTRLTVT.

J is TRBJ1-2 and V is TRBV20-1, with D possibly TRBD1 on 5 matching bases. There are 13 residues in the CDR3. Germline V lookup: CDR1 DFQATT, CDR2 SNEGSKA (reference sequence). Trimming took 1 base from V and 7 from J, leaving 13 bases between them. CDR3 coding DNA: TGCAGTGCTAGAGGACAGCTAGGTACTGGCTACACCTTC. Amino acids: CSARGQLGTGYTF.

This clonotype has more than one count but fewer than ten. The chain is built from TRBV28 and TRBJ2-5; 9 nucleotides agree with TRBD2. Germline CDR1 reads MDHEN; CDR2 reads SYDVKM. This CDR3 is 18 amino acids long. J lost 2 bases, V lost 2 bases, and 12 bases had no gene match. CDR3 region: CASSLDVTTSGTQETQYF. The CDR3 DNA reads TGTGCCAGCAGTTTAGACGTTACGACTAGCGGAACTCAAGAGACCCAGTACTTC.

This clonotype appeared many times. The genes are TRBV11-2 and TRBJ2-7; 14 bases map to TRBD2. J gave up 7 bases and V 5 bases, and 7 bases lay outside the gene matches. The CDR3 is made up of 15 amino acids. Germline CDR1 reads SGHAT; CDR2 reads FQNNGV. The CDR3 here is CASSLTSGGAREQYF. The CDR3 region has the DNA TGTGCCAGCAGCCTGACTAGCGGGGGGGCGAGAGAGCAGTACTTC.

This clonotype was counted a few times. A much larger clone is a single base away; this may be a read error. The chain employs TRBV3-1 and TRBJ1-5; D is possibly TRBD1 (6 bases). With 7 bases removed from V and 3 bases from J, the gap between germline ends came to 16 bases. In germline, CDR1 is LGHDT, CDR2 YNNKEL (reference sequence). The CDR3 has 15 amino acids. The CDR3 protein is CASTQGWGTNQPQHF. The CDR3 nucleotides are TGTGCCAGCACCCAGGGGTGGGGTACCAATCAGCCCCAGCATTTT.

This clonotype has just a few counts. The gene calls are TRBV7-9 and TRBJ1-1, with D hard to call. There are 14 residues in the CDR3. Trimming took off 3 bases at V and 7 bases at J, with 15 bases between the two ends. CDR1 and CDR2 (germline): SEHNR, FQNEAQ (reference sequence). The CDR3 DNA reads as TGTGCCAGCAGCTTGGAACTAGGTGGAGGTGAAGCTTTCTTT. Its protein is CASSLELGGGEAFF.

This clonotype was observed a handful of times. As DNA, the CDR3 is TGTGCCAGCAGTTTTATATCTCCGAGGACAGGTCACGAAAAACTGTTTTTT. This codes for CASSFISPRTGHEKLFF. The genes are TRBV28 and TRBJ1-4, with 7 bases identical to TRBD1. V dropped 3 bases and J dropped 8; count of bases not matched to a gene: 15. The CDR3 loop spans 17 amino acids. Germline V lookup: CDR1 MDHEN, CDR2 SYDVKM.

The table lists this clonotype with many counts. The chain links TRBV2 to TRBJ1-1; 9 nucleotides agree with TRBD1. CDR1 is SNHLY, CDR2 FYNNEI, per germline. The CDR3 is made up of 16 amino acids. V lost 6 bases, J lost 1 base, and 9 bases stayed unmatched. This CDR3 is CASRPGTGSGNTEAFF. The DNA for the CDR3 is TGTGCCAGCAGACCCGGGACAGGGTCTGGGAACACTGAAGCTTTCTTT.

This clonotype occurred many times. The chain has TRBV5-1 and TRBJ2-2, with D possibly matching TRBD2 (6 bases). V lost 4 bases to trimming and J lost 3 bases, with 10 bases between them. This CDR3 contains 14 residues. Germline CDR1 reads SGHRS; CDR2 reads YFSETQ. The CDR3 DNA follows: TGCGCCAGCAGCCGGGACTCTTACACCGGGGAGCTGTTTTTT. Its protein product is CASSRDSYTGELFF.

This clonotype was observed at least ten times. The chain combines TRBV6-2 or TRBV6-3 with TRBJ2-7; 7 nucleotides agree with TRBD2. Germline trimming cut 6 bases from V and 0 bases from J; bases unmatched to any gene: 5. The CDR3 runs to 14 residues. Germline CDR1 MNHEY, CDR2 SVGEGT. The CDR3, as DNA: TGTGCCAGCAGACCGGGACTATCCTCCTACGAGCAGTACTTC. Translation: CASRPGLSSYEQYF.